The 24 T cell receptor beta chains below were found in one sample sequenced in a study of blood T cells in healthy people across ages. Primed by a sample-barcoded 5' primer and a J-beta primer mix, a second PCR proceeded for 7 to 11 cycles. TCRdb passed the 5' RACE reads through MiXCR, listing each CDR3 protein once. The sample includes about 1.6 million distinct CDR3 sequences, 30% to 35% seen only once; the top ten take 11%. Specimen: blood. These receptors originate from a woman in her twenties or thirties in good health.

This clonotype came up once. The junction departs from germline at one end; a sequencing error may be responsible. The genes are TRBV4-1 and TRBJ2-3, with 9 bases fitting TRBD2. Germline CDR1 reads MGHRA; CDR2 reads YSYEKL. The CDR3 consists of 19 residues. CDR3 protein: CASSPSSGTLGDRTDTQYF. The CDR3 coding sequence is TGTGCCAGCAGCCCATCTAGCGGGACCCTCGGGGATCGCACAGATACGCAGTATTTT.

This clonotype was recorded only once. V gene TRBV20-1 combines with J gene TRBJ1-1, with a tentative D call TRBD1 (5 bases). The V gene lost 1 base and the J gene lost 4 bases, with 13 bases spanning the gap. The germline V gene encodes CDR1 DFQATT and CDR2 SNEGSKA (reference sequence). This CDR3 has 14 amino acids. This chain's CDR3 is CSARVSQVSTEAFF. In DNA form, the CDR3 reads TGCAGTGCTAGAGTCTCACAGGTCAGCACTGAAGCTTTCTTT.

Of note for this clonotype: One base away lies a much larger clone, so this may be a sequencing read error. The genes are TRBV20-1 and TRBJ2-3; 8 bases are shared with TRBD2. The CDR3 is 13 residues long. Germline V CDR1 and CDR2: DFQATT, SNEGSKA (reference sequence). The DNA for the CDR3 is TGCAGTGCCCCTACTCCCGGGAGGGATATGCAGTATTTT. It yields the protein CSAPTPGRDMQYF.

The chain links TRBV2 to TRBJ2-7, with TRBD2 as a possible D gene (6 bases). CDR3 length: 17 amino acids. V was trimmed by 0 bases and J by 4 bases, leaving 19 bases between them. In germline, CDR1 is SNHLY, CDR2 FYNNEI. The CDR3 DNA reads TGTGCCAGCAGTGAAGCGCTTCCGGGAGCGGAGGTGTACGAGCAGTACTTC. Its protein product is CASSEALPGAEVYEQYF.

The chain carries TRBV7-9 and TRBJ1-4; a weak D match, TRBD1 (5 bases). Germline V gene sequence: CDR1 SEHNR, CDR2 FQNEAQ (reference sequence). This CDR3 is 13 amino acids long. The V end was cut by 4 bases, the J end by 10 bases, with 13 bases between. The CDR3 nucleotides read TGTGCCAGCAGCTCAGACAGTCTTGGAAAACTGTTTTTT. This translates into CASSSDSLGKLFF.

This sequence joins TRBV28 and TRBJ1-2, with D possibly TRBD1 on 6 matching bases. The CDR3 length is 13 residues. Germline CDR1 is MDHEN and CDR2 is SYDVKM. V lost 7 bases to trimming and J lost 3 bases, with 12 bases between them. The CDR3 is CASNNPGDYGYTF. CDR3 in DNA: TGTGCCAGCAACAATCCAGGGGACTATGGCTACACCTTC.

V usage is TRBV19 and J usage is TRBJ2-1; TRBD1 aligns across 8 bases. With 3 bases clipped from V and 6 bases from J, the junction kept 4 bases outside the gene matches. The CDR3 consists of 14 residues. Germline lookup yields CDR1 LNHDA and CDR2 SQIVND (reference sequence). Written as DNA, the CDR3 is TGTGCCAGTAGTATCAGGGGGCCCTGCAATGAGCAGTTCTTC. This translates into CASSIRGPCNEQFF.

This clonotype turned up a few times. The chain carries TRBV24-1 and TRBJ2-1; the match to TRBD2 covers 15 bases. Losses at the gene ends were 4 bases for V and 4 bases for J; bases not matched to a gene: 7. The CDR3 runs 18 residues. The germline V gene encodes CDR1 KGHDR and CDR2 SFDVKD. The CDR3 is CATSDPGLAGGYYNEQFF. CDR3 sequence (DNA): TGTGCCACCAGTGACCCTGGACTAGCGGGAGGGTATTACAATGAGCAGTTCTTC.

V usage is TRBV6-1 and J usage is TRBJ2-1; TRBD1 matches at 8 bases. This CDR3 region has 21 residues. The trim removed 6 bases at V and 6 bases at J, leaving 28 bases unmatched. In germline, CDR1 is MNHNS, CDR2 SASEGT. The CDR3 region is CASSKKTGVQAGTRRGNEQFF. The CDR3 DNA is TGTGCCAGCAGCAAGAAGACAGGGGTACAAGCCGGGACGAGAAGAGGCAATGAGCAGTTCTTC.

This clonotype was detected a few times. The chain recombines TRBV4-1 with TRBJ1-5, with no clear D. V was trimmed by 3 bases and J by 1 base, leaving 10 bases between them. The CDR3 has 15 amino acids. Germline CDR1 MGHRA, CDR2 YSYEKL. The CDR3 region has the DNA TGCGCCAGCAGCCAGGAGAACAGCAGCAATCAGCCCCAGCATTTT. Its translation is CASSQENSSNQPQHF.

This clonotype came up a few times. The chain links TRBV2 to TRBJ2-1; D gene ambiguous. Trimming removed 6 bases at V and 7 bases at J, with 10 bases between. Per the germline V gene, CDR1 is SNHLY and CDR2 is FYNNEI. The CDR3 contains 12 residues. This CDR3 reads CASRKDGNEQFF. The CDR3 DNA sequence: TGTGCCAGCAGAAAGGATGGGAATGAGCAGTTCTTC.

This clonotype was observed a few times. This chain joins TRBV12-3 or TRBV12-4 and TRBJ1-6, with D perhaps TRBD1 (5 bases). V was shortened by 5 bases and J by 13 bases, with 18 bases between the two germline ends. The CDR3 runs 14 residues. Written as DNA, the CDR3 is TGTGCCAGCAGTACCGGGACCTGGACTTTTCCCCTCCACTTT. The encoded protein is CASSTGTWTFPLHF.

This clonotype turned up a few times. This chain links TRBV24-1 with TRBJ2-5, with TRBD1 identical over 8 bases. Germline loops: CDR1 KGHDR, CDR2 SFDVKD. Trimming took 2 bases from V and 3 from J; bases not matched to a gene: 4. The CDR3 sequence is 15 residues long. The CDR3 sequence: CATSDSSQGEETQYF. As DNA, the CDR3 is TGTGCCACCAGTGATTCATCACAGGGGGAAGAGACCCAGTACTTC.

The chain employs TRBV19 and TRBJ1-2; 7 nucleotides line up with TRBD1. The CDR3 totals 15 residues. Germline trimming cut 5 bases from V and 7 bases from J; bases unmatched to any gene: 13. Per the germline V gene, CDR1 is LNHDA and CDR2 is SQIVND (reference sequence). CDR3 DNA sequence: TGTGCCAGTAGTCACCACTCGACAGGGCAGCTTGGCTACACCTTC. It translates to CASSHHSTGQLGYTF.

The V and J genes are TRBV5-1 and TRBJ1-2, with a weak D call TRBD1 (5 bases). Germline loops: CDR1 SGHRS, CDR2 YFSETQ. The CDR3 runs to 14 residues. Trimming removed 3 bases from V and 6 bases from J, with 15 bases in between. As DNA, the CDR3 is TGCGCCAGCAGCTGGGCCGGCCGGGGGGATGGCTACACCTTC. It specifies CASSWAGRGDGYTF.

This clonotype was observed a few times. The J gene is TRBJ1-4, the V gene TRBV5-5; perhaps TRBD1 as D (5 bases). This CDR3 contains 12 residues. The V and J ends lost 4 bases and 10 bases respectively, with 11 bases between them. The germline CDR1 and CDR2 sequences are SGHKS and YYEKEE (reference sequence). CDR3 bases: TGTGCCAGCAGCAATCGGGGGGTAAAACTGTTTTTT. It codes for CASSNRGVKLFF.

The table lists this clonotype with many counts. This chain connects TRBV12-5 to TRBJ2-1; TRBD2 aligns across 7 bases. This CDR3 has 16 amino acids. Germline V lookup: CDR1 LGHNT, CDR2 FRNRAP. V shed 2 bases and J 9 bases; nucleotides not matched to a gene: 13. In DNA, the CDR3 is TGTGCTAGTGGTTTGACCCCCGGGACTACCCCGGGTGAGCAGTTCTTC. It is translated as CASGLTPGTTPGEQFF. Drawing the rest from reference TRBV12-5 and TRBJ2-1, the complete variable domain is DARVTQTPRHKVTEMGQEVTMRCQPILGHNTVFWYRQTMMQGLELLAYFRNRAPLDDSGMPKDRFSAEMPDATLATLKIQPSEPRDSAVYFCASGLTPGTTPGEQFFGPGTRLTVL.

The chain recombines TRBV19 with TRBJ2-1, with D tentatively TRBD2 (6 bases). V was pared by 5 bases and J by 10 bases, with 15 bases between. Germline V gene lookup returns CDR1 LNHDA and CDR2 SQIVND (reference sequence). CDR3 size: 13 residues. The CDR3: CASSPGVLEEQFF. The CDR3 DNA is TGTGCCAGTAGTCCGGGGGTTTTGGAGGAGCAGTTCTTC.

This clonotype came up a few times. This chain links TRBV3-1 with TRBJ1-1; no firm D call. CDR1 LGHDT and CDR2 YNNKEL come from the germline V gene (reference sequence). Trimming shortened V by 2 bases and J by 2 bases, and 9 bases separated the two germline ends. The CDR3 is 14 amino acids. CDR3 loop: CASSQMTGNTEAFF. The CDR3 DNA sequence: TGTGCCAGCAGCCAAATGACGGGAAACACTGAAGCTTTCTTT.

The chain is built from TRBV12-3 or TRBV12-4 and TRBJ1-6; D not certain. The length of the CDR3 is 17 residues. Between the trimmed V and J ends, which lost 7 bases and 0 bases, there was a span of 16 bases. CDR3 nucleotides: TGTGCCAGCACTCGGGGTTTAGGGAGCTCCTATAATTCACCCCTCCACTTT. Translated: CASTRGLGSSYNSPLHF.

This clonotype was seen ten or more times. The chain combines TRBV2 with TRBJ2-3, with 12 nucleotides matching TRBD2. Unmatched junction bases numbered 6, after V lost 6 bases and J lost 5 bases. The V gene's germline CDR1 is SNHLY and CDR2 FYNNEI. This CDR3 comprises 15 residues. CDR3 sequence reads: CASSPPTSGRDTQYF. The CDR3 nucleotides are TGTGCCAGCAGCCCTCCGACTAGCGGGAGAGATACGCAGTATTTT.

The chain uses TRBV6-5 and TRBJ2-2; 7 positions agree with TRBD1. V dropped 0 bases and J dropped 4; count of bases not matched to a gene: 8. The germline V gene has CDR1 MNHEY and CDR2 SVGAGI. The CDR3 extends over 17 amino acids. The chain's CDR3 is CASSYSSLTGSTGELFF. The DNA for the CDR3 is TGTGCCAGCAGTTACTCGTCATTGACAGGGTCCACCGGGGAGCTGTTTTTT.

This chain joins TRBV20-1 and TRBJ2-5; perhaps TRBD1 as D (6 bases). The V gene lost 6 bases and the J gene lost 11 bases, with 19 bases spanning the gap. The CDR3 has 12 residues. Germline loops: CDR1 DFQATT, CDR2 SNEGSKA (reference sequence). CDR3 sequence reads: CSAAAQGLGQYF. In DNA, the CDR3 is TGCAGTGCCGCAGCACAGGGTCTTGGGCAGTACTTC.

The table lists this clonotype with a few counts. This chain links TRBV3-1 with TRBJ2-4; perhaps TRBD1 as D (5 bases). The J call may be incorrect, as the DNA end agrees better with TRBJ2-7. CDR1 is LGHDT and CDR2 is YNNKEL in the germline V gene (reference sequence). The CDR3 has 13 residues. CDR3 sequence: CASSPRVKDEQYF. As DNA, the CDR3 is TGTGCCAGCAGTCCCAGGGTAAAGGACGAGCAGTACTTC.